This is a list of T cell receptor beta chains from one sample in a study of T cell responses to AZD1222 COVID-19 vaccine. The data were produced by immunoSEQ multiplex PCR, yet TCRdb's version contains in-frame clones alone and is incomplete. The data show around 110,000 clones, 80% to 95% seen once. The sample consisted of peripheral blood, taken 28 days after the second AZD1222 dose. The receptor set was obtained from an adult who received the AZD1222 COVID-19 vaccine. CDR3s include the opening cysteine and the closing phenylalanine or tryptophan. D genes are given only for firm matches. A row's size may be missing; if present it is once, few, many or a size class.

clone_size: NA; j_call: TRBJ1-5; d_call: TRBD1; v_call: TRBV19; cdr3_nt: TGTGCCAGTAGGGAAGACAGGGGCCAAAATCAGCCCCAGCATTTT; cdr3_aa: CASREDRGQNQPQHF
clone_size: NA; j_call: TRBJ2-7; d_call: NA; v_call: TRBV19; cdr3_nt: TGTGCCAGTAGTATAGATAGGGGCTACGAGCAGTACTTC; cdr3_aa: CASSIDRGYEQYF
clone_size: NA; j_call: TRBJ2-7; d_call: NA; v_call: TRBV7-6; cdr3_nt: TGTGCCAGCAGCGATCGGGGACCTACCTACGAGCAGTACTTC; cdr3_aa: CASSDRGPTYEQYF
clone_size: NA; j_call: TRBJ2-1; d_call: TRBD1; v_call: TRBV5-1; cdr3_nt: TGCGCCAGCAGCTTGATAGGGACAGCTTACAATGAGCAGTTCTTC; cdr3_aa: CASSLIGTAYNEQFF
clone_size: NA; j_call: TRBJ2-5; d_call: NA; v_call: TRBV5-6; cdr3_nt: TGTGCCAGCAGCTTACTAAGGGGAGAGACCCAGTACTTC; cdr3_aa: CASSLLRGETQYF
clone_size: few; j_call: TRBJ1-1; d_call: NA; v_call: TRBV7-2; cdr3_nt: TGTGCCAGCAGCTTAGGGCAGGGTCATACTGAAGCTTTCTTT; cdr3_aa: CASSLGQGHTEAFF
clone_size: NA; j_call: TRBJ1-6; d_call: TRBD1; v_call: TRBV6-5; cdr3_nt: TGTGCCAGCAGTCAGCCCAGGGGGGCCCTCCACTTT; cdr3_aa: CASSQPRGALHF
clone_size: NA; j_call: TRBJ2-5; d_call: TRBD2; v_call: TRBV28; cdr3_nt: TGTGCCAGCAGTCCCCCGACGGGCGGGGGACAAGAGACCCAGTACTTC; cdr3_aa: CASSPPTGGGQETQYF
clone_size: NA; j_call: TRBJ2-7; d_call: TRBD2; v_call: TRBV6-2/TRBV6-3; cdr3_nt: TGTGCCAGCAGCAACGGACTAGCGGGGGTGAGCTCCTACGAGCAGTACTTC; cdr3_aa: CASSNGLAGVSSYEQYF
clone_size: NA; j_call: TRBJ1-2; d_call: NA; v_call: TRBV6-5; cdr3_nt: TGTGCCAGCACCCTCAACGGACACCTGGCTGGCTACACCTTC; cdr3_aa: CASTLNGHLAGYTF
clone_size: NA; j_call: TRBJ1-2; d_call: TRBD1; v_call: TRBV19; cdr3_nt: TGTGCCAGTAGTGCGACAGGGGGAAACGGCTACACCTTC; cdr3_aa: CASSATGGNGYTF
clone_size: NA; j_call: TRBJ1-4; d_call: TRBD1; v_call: TRBV4-3; cdr3_nt: TGCGCCAGCAGCCAAGCCCCGTCCGGGACAGGATTACTGTTTTTT; cdr3_aa: CASSQAPSGTGLLFF
clone_size: once; j_call: TRBJ1-5; d_call: NA; v_call: TRBV19; cdr3_nt: TGTGCCAGTAGTATAGGGACGGGAAATCAGCCCCAGCATTTT; cdr3_aa: CASSIGTGNQPQHF
clone_size: NA; j_call: TRBJ2-3; d_call: NA; v_call: TRBV4-1; cdr3_nt: TGCGCCAGCAGTCCCCAGGGGAGCACAGATACGCAGTATTTT; cdr3_aa: CASSPQGSTDTQYF
clone_size: NA; j_call: TRBJ1-2; d_call: NA; v_call: TRBV7-8; cdr3_nt: TGTGCCAGCAGCTTGGGGGACTATGGCTACACCTTC; cdr3_aa: CASSLGDYGYTF
clone_size: once; j_call: TRBJ1-1; d_call: NA; v_call: TRBV5-6; cdr3_nt: TGTGCCAGCAGCTTGGCTTTGGAAGCTTTCTTT; cdr3_aa: CASSLALEAFF
clone_size: NA; j_call: TRBJ1-3; d_call: NA; v_call: TRBV6-5; cdr3_nt: TGTGCCAGCAGTTACTCGAGCACCTACTCTGGAAACACCATATATTTT; cdr3_aa: CASSYSSTYSGNTIYF
clone_size: NA; j_call: TRBJ2-1; d_call: NA; v_call: TRBV5-1; cdr3_nt: TGCGCCAGCACACCCCGGCGAACGGGCAATGAGCAGTTCTTC; cdr3_aa: CASTPRRTGNEQFF
clone_size: NA; j_call: TRBJ2-7; d_call: NA; v_call: TRBV5-5; cdr3_nt: TGTGCCAGCAGCTTGGCCGGGACGGGATACGAGCAGTACTTC; cdr3_aa: CASSLAGTGYEQYF
clone_size: NA; j_call: TRBJ2-5; d_call: NA; v_call: TRBV19; cdr3_nt: TGTGCCAGTAGTATTGGGGGCCAAGAGACCCAGTACTTC; cdr3_aa: CASSIGGQETQYF
clone_size: NA; j_call: TRBJ1-1; d_call: NA; v_call: TRBV5-5; cdr3_nt: TGTGCCAGCAGCTTAATGGGTGTGAATACTGAAGCTTTCTTT; cdr3_aa: CASSLMGVNTEAFF
clone_size: NA; j_call: TRBJ1-4; d_call: TRBD1; v_call: TRBV7-2; cdr3_nt: TGTGCCAGCAGCGGGGCGACAGGGAGAGACGAAAAACTGTTTTTT; cdr3_aa: CASSGATGRDEKLFF
clone_size: NA; j_call: TRBJ1-2; d_call: NA; v_call: TRBV7-9; cdr3_nt: TGTGCCAGCAGCTTAGGGTCCTATGGCTACACCTTC; cdr3_aa: CASSLGSYGYTF
clone_size: NA; j_call: TRBJ1-1; d_call: NA; v_call: TRBV13; cdr3_nt: TGTGCCAGCAGCCTGAGGGGGGCGGCCGGGGACACTGAAGCTTTCTTT; cdr3_aa: CASSLRGAAGDTEAFF